The 10 T cell receptor beta chains below all came from one sample that was sequenced in a study of CD8 T cells in Susac syndrome. RNA, at roughly 0.5 to 1 ug, was reverse transcribed with random hexamers. TCRdb processed the immunoSEQ multiplex PCR reads anew with MiXCR; each CDR3 protein has one entry. The sample comprises 80,000 or so distinct CDR3 sequences, around 94% of which are singletons, and roughly 0.26% rests with the top ten. The source material was CD8+ T cells from PBMCs. Every receptor here comes from a human donor in good health.

The V call is TRBV4-1, the J call TRBJ1-1; the D gene is possibly TRBD1 (6 bases). Germline assignment: CDR1 MGHRA and CDR2 YSYEKL. V lost 1 base and J 8 bases, leaving 11 bases between the germline ends. The CDR3 sequence is 13 residues long. DNA for the CDR3: TGCGCCAGCAGCCAAGTCGGTACAGGGGAAGCTTTCTTT. Protein sequence: CASSQVGTGEAFF.

J is TRBJ2-7 and V is TRBV4-3, with D perhaps assigned TRBD1 or TRBD2 (5 bases each). Germline-derived CDR1 and CDR2 are LGHNA and YSLEER. The CDR3 is 16 amino acids. The V gene lost 0 bases and the J gene lost 2 bases, with 14 bases spanning the gap. CDR3: CASSQDQGAEAYEQYF. CDR3 nucleotides: TGCGCCAGCAGCCAAGATCAAGGGGCGGAGGCCTACGAGCAGTACTTC.

The V gene is TRBV5-1, the J gene TRBJ1-2, with D unclear. Germline loops: CDR1 SGHRS, CDR2 YFSETQ. The CDR3 has 13 amino acids. Trimming left V 2 bases short and J 1 base short, with 6 bases between. CDR3 residues: CASSFNINYGYTF. CDR3 bases: TGCGCCAGCAGCTTCAACATTAACTATGGCTACACCTTC. Supplemented by reference TRBV5-1 and TRBJ1-2, the full variable domain reads KAGVTQTPRYLIKTRGQQVTLSCSPISGHRSVSWYQQTPGQGLQFLFEYFSETQRNKGNFPGRFSGRQFSNSRSEMNVSTLELGDSALYLCASSFNINYGYTFGSGTRLTVV.

The chain carries TRBV2 and TRBJ2-7, with D possibly being TRBD2 (7 bases). Deletions cut 4 bases from V and 5 bases from J, with 12 bases between. This CDR3 spans 13 amino acids. Germline V CDR1 and CDR2: SNHLY, FYNNEI. CDR3 loop: CASSARGGHEQYV. CDR3 in DNA: TGTGCCAGCAGTGCAAGGGGGGGTCACGAGCAGTACGTC.

V is TRBV6-5 and J is TRBJ2-1; D is unclear. The CDR3 consists of 15 residues. V was clipped by 0 bases and J by 7 bases, with 13 bases between them. The germline CDR1 and CDR2 sequences are MNHEY and SVGAGI. CDR3 nucleotides: TGTGCCAGCAGTTACTCGAGTGTGGCGCTGAATGAGCAGTTCTTC. This gives the protein CASSYSSVALNEQFF.

The chain is built from TRBV29-1 and TRBJ1-3, with no clear D. V was clipped by 7 bases and J by 6 bases, with 13 bases between them. This CDR3 is built from 12 residues. CDR1 is SQVTM, CDR2 ANQGSEA, per germline. CDR3 amino acids: CSASGPQNTIYF. CDR3 sequence (DNA): TGCAGCGCCTCCGGGCCCCAAAACACCATATATTTT.

V and J are TRBV3-1 and TRBJ2-1; D is unclear. Trimming shortened V by 3 bases and J by 5 bases, and 5 bases separated the two germline ends. This CDR3 is 12 amino acids long. The germline gives CDR1 LGHDT, CDR2 YNNKEL (reference sequence). This CDR3 is CASSQHHNEQFF. The CDR3 region has the DNA TGTGCCAGCAGCCAGCATCACAATGAGCAGTTCTTC.

CDR3 sequence: CASSTGQGMPDTQYF. CDR3 in DNA: TGTGCCAGCAGTACGGGACAGGGTATGCCAGATACGCAGTATTTT. V and J are TRBV27 and TRBJ2-3; 9 nucleotides align to TRBD1. Losses at the gene ends were 5 bases for V and 4 bases for J; bases not matched to a gene: 7. The germline V gene has CDR1 MNHEY and CDR2 SMNVEV (reference sequence). CDR3 size: 15 residues.

J is TRBJ2-5 and V is TRBV11-2, with 16 positions matching TRBD2. This CDR3 comprises 20 residues. The germline CDR1 and CDR2 sequences are SGHAT and FQNNGV. The V segment lost 5 bases and the J segment 3 bases; nucleotides outside the gene matches: 15. The CDR3: CASSPLTGTSGRGSKETQYF. In DNA, the CDR3 is TGTGCCAGCAGCCCACTAACCGGGACTAGCGGGAGGGGATCGAAAGAGACCCAGTACTTC.

This chain joins TRBV2 and TRBJ2-7; the match to TRBD2 covers 7 bases. This CDR3 has 15 amino acids. Trimming cost V 3 bases and J 2 bases; bases outside gene matches: 7. Germline V gene sequence: CDR1 SNHLY, CDR2 FYNNEI. The CDR3 DNA sequence: TGTGCCAGCAGTGACCCCCGGGGGGACCCCTACGAGCAGTACTTC. Protein: CASSDPRGDPYEQYF.